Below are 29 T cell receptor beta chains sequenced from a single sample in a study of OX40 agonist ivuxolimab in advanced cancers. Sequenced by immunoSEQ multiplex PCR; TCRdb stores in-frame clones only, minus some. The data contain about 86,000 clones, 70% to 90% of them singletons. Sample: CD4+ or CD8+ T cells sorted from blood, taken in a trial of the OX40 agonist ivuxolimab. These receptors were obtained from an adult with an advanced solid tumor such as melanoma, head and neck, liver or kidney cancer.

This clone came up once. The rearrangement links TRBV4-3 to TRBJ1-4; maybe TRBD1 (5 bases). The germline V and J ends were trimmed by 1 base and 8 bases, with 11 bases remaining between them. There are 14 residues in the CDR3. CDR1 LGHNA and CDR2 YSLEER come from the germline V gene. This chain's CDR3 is CASSQGGAHEKLFF. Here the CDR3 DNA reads TGCGCCAGCAGCCAAGGCGGGGCCCACGAAAAACTGTTTTTT.

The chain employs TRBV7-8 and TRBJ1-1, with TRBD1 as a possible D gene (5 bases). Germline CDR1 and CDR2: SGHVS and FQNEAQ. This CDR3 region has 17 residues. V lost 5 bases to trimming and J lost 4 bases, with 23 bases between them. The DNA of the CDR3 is TGTGCCAGCAGCCTAACCGGGGCGACGGGGGGGAGCACTGAAGCTTTCTTT. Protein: CASSLTGATGGSTEAFF.

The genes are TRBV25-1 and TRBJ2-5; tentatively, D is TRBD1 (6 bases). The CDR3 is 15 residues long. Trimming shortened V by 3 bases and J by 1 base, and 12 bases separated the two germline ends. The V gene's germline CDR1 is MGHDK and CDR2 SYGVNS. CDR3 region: CASSDPGQLQETQYF. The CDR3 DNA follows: TGTGCCAGCAGTGACCCGGGACAACTCCAAGAGACCCAGTACTTC.

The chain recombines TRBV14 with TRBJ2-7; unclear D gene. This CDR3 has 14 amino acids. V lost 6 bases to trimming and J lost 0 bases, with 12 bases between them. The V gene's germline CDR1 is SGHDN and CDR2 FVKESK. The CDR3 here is CASSWAMSSYEQYF. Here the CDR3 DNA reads TGTGCCAGCAGTTGGGCGATGAGCTCCTACGAGCAGTACTTC.

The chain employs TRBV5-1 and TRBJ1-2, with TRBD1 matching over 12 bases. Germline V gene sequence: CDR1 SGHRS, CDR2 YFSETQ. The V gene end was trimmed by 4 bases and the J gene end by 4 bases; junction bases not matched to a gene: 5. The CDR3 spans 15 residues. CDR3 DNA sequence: TGCGCCAGCAGCGTCGGGACAGGGGGCATCTATGGCTACACCTTC. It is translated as CASSVGTGGIYGYTF.

CDR3: CASSVQGGTQYF. The CDR3 DNA sequence: TGTGCCAGCAGCGTACAGGGAGGTACGCAGTATTTT. V gene TRBV9 combines with J gene TRBJ2-3, with TRBD2 as a possible D gene (6 bases). Germline V gene data show CDR1 as SGDLS and CDR2 as YYNGEE. The CDR3 totals 12 residues. The V end lost 1 base, the J end lost 8 bases, and 8 bases lay between the germline ends.

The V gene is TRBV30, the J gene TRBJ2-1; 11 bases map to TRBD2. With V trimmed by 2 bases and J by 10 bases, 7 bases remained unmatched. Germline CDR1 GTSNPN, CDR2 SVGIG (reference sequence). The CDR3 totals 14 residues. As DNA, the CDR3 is TGTGCCTGGAGTAAGACGGGGACTAGCGGAGAGCAGTTCTTC. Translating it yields CAWSKTGTSGEQFF.

CDR3 DNA sequence: TGTGCCAGCAGCCGGGGAGCGGGAGGGCCCGGAGATACGCAGTATTTT. It codes for CASSRGAGGPGDTQYF. This chain connects TRBV7-3 to TRBJ2-3; 10 bases match TRBD2. V lost 5 bases to trimming and J lost 5 bases; unmatched junction nucleotides: 10. The CDR3 is made up of 16 amino acids. Germline CDR1 SGHTA, CDR2 FQGTGA.

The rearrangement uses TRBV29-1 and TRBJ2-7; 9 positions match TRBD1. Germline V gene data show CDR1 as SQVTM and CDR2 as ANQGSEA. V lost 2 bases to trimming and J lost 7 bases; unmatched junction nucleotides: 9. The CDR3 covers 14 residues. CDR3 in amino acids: CSVERSQGAGEQYF. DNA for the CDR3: TGCAGCGTTGAAAGGTCACAGGGGGCAGGGGAGCAGTACTTC.

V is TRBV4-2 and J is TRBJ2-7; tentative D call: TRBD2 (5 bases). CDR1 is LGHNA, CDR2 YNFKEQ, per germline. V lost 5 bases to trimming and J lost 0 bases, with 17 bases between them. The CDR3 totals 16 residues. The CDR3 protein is CASSLFGRTSSYEQYF. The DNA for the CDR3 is TGTGCCAGCAGCTTGTTCGGCCGGACTTCCTCCTACGAGCAGTACTTC.

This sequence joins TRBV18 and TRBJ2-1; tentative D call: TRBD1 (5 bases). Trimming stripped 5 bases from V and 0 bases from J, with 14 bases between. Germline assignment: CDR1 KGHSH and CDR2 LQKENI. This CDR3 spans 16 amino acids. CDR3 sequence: CASSSSPGNSYNEQFF. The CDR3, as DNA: TGTGCCAGCTCATCTAGTCCAGGGAACTCCTACAATGAGCAGTTCTTC. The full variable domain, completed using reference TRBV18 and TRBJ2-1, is NAGVMQNPRHLVRRRGQEARLRCSPMKGHSHVYWYRQLPEEGLKFMVYLQKENIIDESGMPKERFSAEFPKEGPSILRIQQVVRGDSAAYFCASSSSPGNSYNEQFFGPGTRLTVL.

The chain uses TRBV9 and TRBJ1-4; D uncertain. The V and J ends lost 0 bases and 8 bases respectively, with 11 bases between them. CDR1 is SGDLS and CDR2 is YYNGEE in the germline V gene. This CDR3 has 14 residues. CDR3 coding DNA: TGTGCCAGCAGCGTAGGAACGGGTGGGGAAAAACTGTTTTTT. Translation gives CASSVGTGGEKLFF.

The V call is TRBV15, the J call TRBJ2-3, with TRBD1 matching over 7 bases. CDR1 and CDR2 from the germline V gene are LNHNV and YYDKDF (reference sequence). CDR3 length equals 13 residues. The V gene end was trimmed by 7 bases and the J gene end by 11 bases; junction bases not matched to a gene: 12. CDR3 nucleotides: TGTGCCACCAAGGGACAGCGACGTTTGAGGCAGTATTTT. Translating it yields CATKGQRRLRQYF.

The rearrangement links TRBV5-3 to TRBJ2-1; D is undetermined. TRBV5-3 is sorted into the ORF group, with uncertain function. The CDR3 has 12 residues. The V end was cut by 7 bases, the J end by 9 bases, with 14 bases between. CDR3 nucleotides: TGTGCCAGACCCCTCCTTGAGATTGAGCAGTTCTTC. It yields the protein CARPLLEIEQFF.

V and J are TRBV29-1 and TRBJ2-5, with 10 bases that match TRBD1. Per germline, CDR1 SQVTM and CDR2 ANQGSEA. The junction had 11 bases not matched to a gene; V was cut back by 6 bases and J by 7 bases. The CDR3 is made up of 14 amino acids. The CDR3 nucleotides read TGCAGCGTCTTACGACAGGGGGCGCTTGGGACCCAGTACTTC. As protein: CSVLRQGALGTQYF.

The CDR3 DNA reads TGCACCAGCAGCCGATCCGGGACACCATTTAACACTGAAGCTTTCTTT. It encodes CTSSRSGTPFNTEAFF. The V call is TRBV1, the J call TRBJ1-1; no DNA check was done on the table's D call, TRBD1. TRBV1 is a recognized pseudogene. CDR3 length: 16 amino acids.

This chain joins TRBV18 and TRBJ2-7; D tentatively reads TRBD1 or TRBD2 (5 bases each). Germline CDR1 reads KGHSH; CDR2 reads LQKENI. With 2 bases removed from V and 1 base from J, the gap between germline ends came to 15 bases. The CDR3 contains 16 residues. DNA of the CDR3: TGTGCCAGCTCACCAAGGTTGGGACGGAGTTCCTACGAGCAGTACTTC. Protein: CASSPRLGRSSYEQYF. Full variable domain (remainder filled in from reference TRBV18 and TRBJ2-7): NAGVMQNPRHLVRRRGQEARLRCSPMKGHSHVYWYRQLPEEGLKFMVYLQKENIIDESGMPKERFSAEFPKEGPSILRIQQVVRGDSAAYFCASSPRLGRSSYEQYFGPGTRLTVT.

The CDR3 DNA follows: TGTGCCATCAGATGGGACAGGGACTATGGCTACACCTTC. Amino acid sequence: CAIRWDRDYGYTF. The rearrangement links TRBV10-3 to TRBJ1-2; 9 positions match TRBD1. The ends lost 6 bases at V and 3 bases at J; junction bases unmatched: 2. CDR3 length equals 13 residues. Germline lookup yields CDR1 ENHRY and CDR2 SYGVKD.

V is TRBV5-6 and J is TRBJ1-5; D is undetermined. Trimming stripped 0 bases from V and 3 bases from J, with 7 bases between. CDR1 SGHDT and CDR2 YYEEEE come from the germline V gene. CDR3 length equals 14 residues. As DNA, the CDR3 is TGTGCCAGCAGCTTGGGTACAGTCAATCAGCCCCAGCATTTT. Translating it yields CASSLGTVNQPQHF.

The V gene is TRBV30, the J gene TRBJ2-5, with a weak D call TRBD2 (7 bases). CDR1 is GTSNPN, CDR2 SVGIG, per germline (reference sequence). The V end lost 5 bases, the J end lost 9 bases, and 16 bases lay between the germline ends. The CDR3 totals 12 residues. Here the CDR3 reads CAWSGGRGSQYF. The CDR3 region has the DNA TGTGCCTGGTCGGGGGGCCGAGGATCCCAGTACTTC.

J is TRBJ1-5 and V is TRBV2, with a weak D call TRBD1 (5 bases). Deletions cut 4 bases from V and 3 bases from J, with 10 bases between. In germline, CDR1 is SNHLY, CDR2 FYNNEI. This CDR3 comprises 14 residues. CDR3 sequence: CASSVGPDNQPQHF. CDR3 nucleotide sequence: TGTGCCAGCAGTGTGGGGCCCGACAATCAGCCCCAGCATTTT.

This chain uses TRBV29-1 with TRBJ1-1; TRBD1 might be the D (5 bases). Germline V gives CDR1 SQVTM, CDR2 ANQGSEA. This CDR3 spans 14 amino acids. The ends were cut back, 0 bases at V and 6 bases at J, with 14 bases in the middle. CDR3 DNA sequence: TGCAGCGTTGAAGACCTCTTCGGAGGGGCTGAAGCTTTCTTT. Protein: CSVEDLFGGAEAFF.

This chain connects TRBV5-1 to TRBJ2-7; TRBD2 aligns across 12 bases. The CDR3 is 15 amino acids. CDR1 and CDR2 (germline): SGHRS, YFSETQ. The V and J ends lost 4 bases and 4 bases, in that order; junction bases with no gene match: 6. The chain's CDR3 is CASSPGTSGPYEQYF. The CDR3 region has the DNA TGCGCCAGCAGCCCCGGGACTAGCGGGCCATACGAGCAGTACTTC.

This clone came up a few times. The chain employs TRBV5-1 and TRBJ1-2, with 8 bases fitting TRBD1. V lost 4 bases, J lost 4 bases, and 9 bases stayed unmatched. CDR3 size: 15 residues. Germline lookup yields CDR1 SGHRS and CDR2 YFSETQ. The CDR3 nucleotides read TGCGCCAGCAGCGAGGACAGGGCTCGGGTCTATGGCTACACCTTC. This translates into CASSEDRARVYGYTF. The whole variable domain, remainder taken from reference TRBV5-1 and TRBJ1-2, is KAGVTQTPRYLIKTRGQQVTLSCSPISGHRSVSWYQQTPGQGLQFLFEYFSETQRNKGNFPGRFSGRQFSNSRSEMNVSTLELGDSALYLCASSEDRARVYGYTFGSGTRLTVV.

This CDR3 is CASSQSGRRRFTDTQYF. The CDR3 DNA reads TGTGCCAGCTCCCAAAGCGGGCGGAGACGATTCACAGATACGCAGTATTTT. The J gene is TRBJ2-3, the V gene TRBV18; D is perhaps TRBD2 (6 bases). The V and J ends lost 6 bases and 2 bases respectively, with 21 bases between them. The CDR3 runs 17 residues. Per germline, CDR1 KGHSH and CDR2 LQKENI.

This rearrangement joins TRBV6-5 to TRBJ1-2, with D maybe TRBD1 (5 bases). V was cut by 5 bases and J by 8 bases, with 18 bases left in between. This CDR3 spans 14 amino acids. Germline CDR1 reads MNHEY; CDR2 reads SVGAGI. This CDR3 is CASSNIGERYGYTF. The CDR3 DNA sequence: TGTGCCAGCAGTAATATAGGGGAGAGGTACGGCTACACCTTC.

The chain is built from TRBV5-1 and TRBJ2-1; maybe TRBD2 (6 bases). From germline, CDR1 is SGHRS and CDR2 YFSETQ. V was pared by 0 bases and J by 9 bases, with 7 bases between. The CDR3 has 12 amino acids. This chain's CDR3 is CASSLVGGEQFF. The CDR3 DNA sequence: TGCGCCAGCAGCTTGGTGGGGGGTGAGCAGTTCTTC.

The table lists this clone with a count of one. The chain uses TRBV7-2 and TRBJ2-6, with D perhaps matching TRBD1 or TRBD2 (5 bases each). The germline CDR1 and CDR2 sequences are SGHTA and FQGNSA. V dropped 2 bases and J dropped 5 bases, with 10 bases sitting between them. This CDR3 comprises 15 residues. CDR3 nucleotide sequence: TGTGCCAGCAGCTTATCGGGGCGGAGGGCCAACGTCCTGACTTTC. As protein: CASSLSGRRANVLTF.

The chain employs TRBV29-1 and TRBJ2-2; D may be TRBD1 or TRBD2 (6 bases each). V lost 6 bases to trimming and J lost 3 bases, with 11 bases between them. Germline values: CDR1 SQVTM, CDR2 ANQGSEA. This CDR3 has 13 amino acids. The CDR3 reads CSVAGHDTGELFF. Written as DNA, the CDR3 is TGCAGCGTGGCGGGACACGACACCGGGGAGCTGTTTTTT.